This T cell receptor (beta chain) was recorded in a study of blood T cell repertoires in COVID-19. Study as a whole: Both acute and convalescent COVID-19 samples were obtained from the United States, Italy and Spain. From T cells, B-cell-depleted T cells, or PBMCs came the material, which was cDNA or gDNA.

Per the original methods: Amplifying reference gene primers gave estimates of nucleated cell counts. The repertoire was sequenced with immunoSEQ multiplex PCR; TCRdb's copy has only in-frame clones and lacks some. V and J calls and clone size are copied from that table; D and trimming were computed from the DNA. The data show some 200,000 clones, with under 90% seen just once and 13% to 15% held by the top ten. The V end was cut by 6 bases, the J end by 3 bases, with 6 bases between. CDR3 size: 12 residues. Germline CDR1 reads LNHNV; CDR2 reads YYDKDF (reference sequence). V is TRBV15 and J is TRBJ1-5; D is unresolved. Sequenced input: peripheral blood. This clonotype originated in a man under 40 with active or convalescent COVID-19. In DNA form, the CDR3 reads TGTGCCACCAGTGAGGTCAATCAGCCCCAGCATTTT. It codes for CATSEVNQPQHF.